The rows below give T cell receptor beta chains drawn from one sample of a study of shared clonotypes between healthy human individuals. TCRdb's copy holds only in-frame clones and misses some; the assay was immunoSEQ multiplex PCR. The sample has about 2.1 million clones; 85% to 95% are singletons. What was sequenced was naive CD8+ T cells from PBMCs. The receptors originated from a man aged 18 to 29 in good health. Some clones in this sample may be carry-over from other donors' samples. Each CDR3 is given with its conserved first and last residue. The D gene is left open where the match is weak. Some rows have no size entry. The others give once, few or many, or a class for an expanded clone.

>NA|TRBV11-2|TRBJ2-7|TRBD2
CASSFGTSGYYEQYF
TGTGCCAGCAGCTTCGGGACTAGCGGCTACTACGAGCAGTACTTC
>NA|TRBV27|TRBJ1-5|NA
CASSLEGGNQPQHF
TGTGCCAGCAGTTTAGAAGGGGGTAATCAGCCCCAGCATTTT
>NA|TRBV27|TRBJ2-7|TRBD2
CASSSTVPAGDEQYF
TGTGCCAGCAGTTCAACTGTACCAGCGGGAGACGAGCAGTACTTC
>NA|TRBV6-1|TRBJ2-7|TRBD2
CASSGTSLSEQYF
TGTGCCAGTTCCGGGACTAGCTTATCCGAGCAGTACTTC
>NA|TRBV7-3|TRBJ1-1|NA
CASSFGGAGSEAFF
TGTGCCAGCAGCTTCGGAGGGGCGGGCTCTGAAGCTTTCTTT
>NA|TRBV5-1|TRBJ2-1|NA
CASSLPDRYNEQFF
TGCGCCAGCAGCCTCCCAGATAGGTACAATGAGCAGTTCTTC
>NA|TRBV6-4|TRBJ2-1|NA
CASSVERGQGNEQFF
TGTGCCAGCAGTGTCGAGAGGGGCCAAGGGAATGAGCAGTTCTTC
>NA|TRBV28|TRBJ2-7|NA
CASIIRTGPYEQYF
TGTGCCAGCATTATAAGGACTGGACCCTACGAGCAGTACTTC
>NA|TRBV2|TRBJ2-7|TRBD2
CASRATSGRVDEQYF
TGTGCCAGCAGGGCTACTAGCGGGAGAGTGGATGAGCAGTACTTC
>NA|TRBV7-9|TRBJ2-7|NA
CASSLTWPGQGNYEQYF
TGTGCCAGCAGCTTAACTTGGCCGGGACAAGGGAACTACGAGCAGTACTTC
>NA|TRBV27|TRBJ2-3|NA
CASSLWASGTDTQYF
TGTGCCAGCAGCTTGTGGGCTAGCGGCACAGATACGCAGTATTTT
>NA|TRBV19|TRBJ2-2|NA
CASSSRWGERTGELFF
TGTGCCAGTAGTTCCCGGTGGGGGGAGAGGACCGGGGAGCTGTTTTTT
>NA|TRBV19|TRBJ2-7|NA
CASSSFRDGHYEQYF
TGTGCCAGTAGTTCCTTCAGGGACGGCCACTACGAGCAGTACTTC
>NA|TRBV19|TRBJ1-1|NA
CASSTSTGLTEAFF
TGTGCCAGTAGTACATCCACAGGGTTAACTGAAGCTTTCTTT
>once|TRBV27|TRBJ2-7|TRBD1
CASSRRDRSYEQYF
TGTGCCAGCAGTCGACGGGACAGATCCTACGAGCAGTACTTC
>NA|TRBV6-5|TRBJ2-3|NA
CASSYNRYSTDTQYF
TGTGCCAGCAGTTATAATCGATATAGCACAGATACGCAGTATTTT
>once|TRBV10-3|TRBJ2-5|NA
CAISGGAQETQYF
TGTGCCATCAGTGGGGGGGCTCAAGAGACCCAGTACTTC
>NA|TRBV29-1|TRBJ2-7|NA
CSVEVVREQYF
TGCAGCGTTGAGGTAGTCAGGGAGCAGTACTTC
>NA|TRBV10-2|TRBJ2-7|NA
CASRMRPGGAYEQYF
TGCGCCAGCAGGATGAGGCCCGGGGGAGCCTACGAGCAGTACTTC
>NA|TRBV10-1|TRBJ2-4|NA
CASSPGPQNIQYF
TGCGCCAGCAGTCCGGGACCACAAAACATTCAGTACTTC
>NA|TRBV7-9|TRBJ2-7|NA
CASSLVPDEQYF
TGTGCCAGCAGCTTGGTGCCCGACGAGCAGTACTTC
>NA|TRBV9|TRBJ1-2|NA
CASSVVSGSGYTF
TGTGCCAGCAGCGTAGTTTCAGGGTCTGGCTACACCTTC
>NA|TRBV4-3|TRBJ2-7|TRBD1
CASSQDPTGAYEQYF
TGCGCCAGCAGCCAAGATCCGACAGGGGCGTACGAGCAGTACTTC
>NA|TRBV27|TRBJ2-7|NA
CASSLGVAGFYEQYF
TGTGCCAGCAGTTTAGGAGTCGCAGGGTTCTACGAGCAGTACTTC
>NA|TRBV27|TRBJ2-7|TRBD1
CASSFGAGGVYEQYF
TGTGCCAGCAGTTTTGGGGCAGGGGGCGTCTACGAGCAGTACTTC
>NA|TRBV5-1|TRBJ2-5|TRBD2
CASSSHQASGYQETQYF
TGCGCCAGCAGCTCCCACCAGGCTAGCGGGTACCAAGAGACCCAGTACTTC
>NA|TRBV5-6|TRBJ1-1|NA
CASSTDQGNTEAFF
TGTGCCAGCAGCACAGACCAGGGGAACACTGAAGCTTTCTTT
>NA|TRBV5-6|TRBJ2-7|TRBD2
CASRFGTSSLEQYF
TGTGCCAGCAGGTTCGGGACTAGCAGCCTGGAGCAGTACTTC
>once|TRBV7-9|TRBJ2-5|TRBD2
CASSFERERETQYF
TGTGCCAGCAGCTTCGAGCGGGAGCGGGAGACCCAGTACTTC
>NA|TRBV7-8|TRBJ2-1|NA
CASSLEREIAYNEQFF
TGTGCCAGCAGCTTAGAAAGGGAGATCGCCTACAATGAGCAGTTCTTC
>NA|TRBV15|TRBJ2-3|NA
CATSPRPYPTHTDTQYF
TGTGCCACCAGCCCGCGACCCTACCCGACCCACACAGATACGCAGTATTTT
>NA|TRBV7-9|TRBJ2-1|NA
CASSGTGYLYNEQFF
TGTGCCAGCAGCGGCACGGGTTATCTCTACAATGAGCAGTTCTTC
>NA|TRBV27|TRBJ1-5|NA
CASSPVRSVNQPQHF
TGTGCCAGCAGCCCCGTACGGTCTGTCAATCAGCCCCAGCATTTT
>NA|TRBV27|TRBJ2-7|NA
CASSDRAPYEQYF
TGTGCCAGCAGCGACAGAGCTCCCTACGAGCAGTACTTC
>NA|TRBV4-2|TRBJ2-7|NA
CASSQVTGTGEQYF
TGTGCCAGCAGCCAAGTTACGGGGACGGGTGAGCAGTACTTC
>NA|TRBV28|TRBJ2-7|TRBD1
CASALRDRGYEQYF
TGTGCCAGCGCTCTTAGGGACAGGGGGTACGAGCAGTACTTC
>once|TRBV7-9|TRBJ2-7|NA
CASSLVQPVWGLEQYF
TGTGCCAGCAGCTTAGTACAGCCAGTCTGGGGGCTCGAGCAGTACTTC
>NA|TRBV9|TRBJ1-1|TRBD1
CASSALPTPDRGRGNTEAFF
TGTGCCAGCAGCGCTCTTCCCACACCGGACAGGGGGCGCGGGAACACTGAAGCTTTCTTT